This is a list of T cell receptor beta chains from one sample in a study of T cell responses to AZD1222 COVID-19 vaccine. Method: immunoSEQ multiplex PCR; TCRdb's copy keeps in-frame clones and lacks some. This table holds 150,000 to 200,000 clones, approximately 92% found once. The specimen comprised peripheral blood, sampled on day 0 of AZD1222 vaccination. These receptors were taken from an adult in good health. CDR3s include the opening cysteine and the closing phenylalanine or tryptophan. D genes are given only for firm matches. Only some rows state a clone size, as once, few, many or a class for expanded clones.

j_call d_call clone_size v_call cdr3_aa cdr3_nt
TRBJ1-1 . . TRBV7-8 CASSRADINTEAFF TGTGCCAGCAGCCGGGCGGACATCAACACTGAAGCTTTCTTT
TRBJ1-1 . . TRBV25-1 CASSEMGGATEAFF TGTGCCAGCAGTGAAATGGGGGGAGCCACTGAAGCTTTCTTT
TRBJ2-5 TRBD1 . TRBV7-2 CASSVGQVETQYF TGTGCCAGCAGCGTTGGACAGGTAGAGACCCAGTACTTC
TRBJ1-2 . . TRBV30 CAWKGDYGYTF TGTGCCTGGAAGGGCGACTATGGCTACACCTTC
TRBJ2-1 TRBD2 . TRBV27 CASIGLAGLYNEQFF TGTGCCAGCATCGGACTAGCGGGGCTCTACAATGAGCAGTTCTTC
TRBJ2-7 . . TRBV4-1 CASSQVGASLYEQYF TGCGCCAGCAGCCAAGTAGGAGCTAGCCTCTACGAGCAGTACTTC
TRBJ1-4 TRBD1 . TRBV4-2 CASSQEASGTGVEKLFF TGTGCCAGCAGCCAAGAAGCTTCCGGGACAGGGGTTGAAAAACTGTTTTTT
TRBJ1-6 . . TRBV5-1 CASSPDGPYNSPLHF TGCGCCAGCAGCCCGGATGGCCCCTATAATTCACCCCTCCACTTT
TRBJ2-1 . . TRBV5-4 CASSLVGTEQFF TGTGCCAGCAGCTTGGTCGGGACAGAGCAGTTCTTC
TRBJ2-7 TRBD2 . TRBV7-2 CASSLGIPAGTRTYEQYF TGTGCCAGCAGCTTAGGGATCCCCGCCGGGACTAGGACCTACGAGCAGTACTTC
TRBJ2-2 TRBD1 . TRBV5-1 CASSPGQPNTGELFF TGCGCCAGCAGCCCGGGACAGCCTAACACCGGGGAGCTGTTTTTT
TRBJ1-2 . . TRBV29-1 CSVEDRGYGYTF TGCAGCGTTGAAGACAGGGGATATGGCTACACCTTC
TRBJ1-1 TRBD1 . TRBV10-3 CAITPETLGTGVNTEAFF TGTGCCATCACCCCCGAAACCCTCGGGACAGGGGTGAACACTGAAGCTTTCTTT
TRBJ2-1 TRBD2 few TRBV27 CASSLLSSGLSSNEQFF TGTGCCAGCAGTTTATTGTCTAGCGGGCTATCTTCCAATGAGCAGTTCTTC
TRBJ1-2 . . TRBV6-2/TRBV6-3 CASSFGGGYTF TGTGCCAGCAGTTTTGGAGGCGGCTACACCTTC
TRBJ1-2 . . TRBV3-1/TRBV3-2 CASTPGAANYGYTF TGTGCCAGCACCCCCGGGGCGGCTAACTATGGCTACACCTTC
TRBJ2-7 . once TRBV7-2 CASSPRPRGGYEQYF TGTGCCAGCAGCCCTAGGCCGCGAGGAGGCTACGAGCAGTACTTC
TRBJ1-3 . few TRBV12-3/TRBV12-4 CASSLEARGTIYF TGTGCCAGCAGTTTAGAGGCTCGGGGCACCATATATTTT
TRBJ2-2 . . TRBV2 CASFPTLNTGELFF TGTGCCAGCTTTCCGACCCTGAACACCGGGGAGCTGTTTTTT